This is a list of T cell receptor beta chains from one sample in a study of blood T cell repertoires in COVID-19. The data were produced by immunoSEQ multiplex PCR, yet TCRdb's version contains in-frame clones alone and is incomplete. Seen here are some 67,000 clones, approximately 90% observed once, and the top ten hold about 5.1%. Sample: peripheral blood. These TCRs come from a woman under 30 with acute or convalescent COVID-19. CDR3s include the opening cysteine and the closing phenylalanine or tryptophan. A D gene is named only where the DNA matches it firmly. Expanded clones are given a class, and other clones once, few, many or no size at all.

TRBJ1-1 | 14 | TRBD1 | once | TRBV28 | CASSLSAGGTEAFF | TGTGCCAGCAGTTTAAGTGCAGGGGGGACTGAAGCTTTCTTT
TRBJ2-7 | 17 | TRBD2 | NA | TRBV10-3 | CAISEAPGIAGSYEQYF | TGTGCCATCAGTGAGGCCCCTGGAATAGCGGGATCCTACGAGCAGTACTTC
TRBJ1-4 | 13 | NA | NA | TRBV30 | CAWSVSLNEKLFF | TGTGCCTGGAGTGTATCCCTTAATGAAAAACTGTTTTTT
TRBJ1-1 | 21 | TRBD1 | NA | TRBV5-1 | CASSWNPGQGQFPAKVKDAFF | TGCGCCAGCAGCTGGAACCCGGGACAGGGTCAATTCCCTGCTAAAGTCAAGGATGCTTTCTTT
TRBJ2-1 | 13 | NA | NA | TRBV7-2 | CASSPTGYNEQFF | TGTGCCAGCAGCCCTACGGGGTACAATGAGCAGTTCTTC
TRBJ2-2 | 16 | TRBD2 | once | TRBV6-6 | CASSYTTSGPTGELFF | TGTGCCAGCAGTTACACCACTAGCGGTCCCACCGGGGAGCTGTTTTTT
TRBJ1-4 | 15 | TRBD1 | NA | TRBV28 | CASSEPGQGSEKLFF | TGTGCCAGCAGTGAACCGGGACAGGGCTCTGAAAAACTGTTTTTT
TRBJ2-5 | 14 | TRBD1 | NA | TRBV28 | CASSDDRGRETQYF | TGTGCCAGCAGTGATGACAGGGGGCGGGAGACCCAGTACTTC
TRBJ1-2 | 12 | NA | NA | TRBV12-3/TRBV12-4 | CASSLTVKGYTF | TGTGCCAGCAGTTTAACGGTGAAGGGCTACACCTTC
TRBJ1-3 | 16 | NA | NA | TRBV7-2 | CASSSPQGSFGNTIYF | TGTGCCAGCAGCAGCCCCCAGGGCAGTTTTGGAAACACCATATATTTT
TRBJ2-5 | 16 | TRBD2 | once | TRBV9 | CASSVGAGGSQETQYF | TGTGCCAGCAGCGTAGGGGCGGGGGGGTCCCAAGAGACCCAGTACTTC
TRBJ2-6 | 20 | TRBD1 | NA | TRBV19 | CASSMKGQGPVWSGANVLTF | TGTGCCAGTAGTATGAAGGGACAGGGGCCGGTATGGTCTGGGGCCAACGTCCTGACTTTC
TRBJ2-1 | 12 | NA | NA | TRBV2 | CASRGGPPEQFF | TGTGCCAGCCGAGGTGGTCCCCCTGAGCAGTTCTTC
TRBJ2-1 | 12 | NA | NA | TRBV5-1 | CASGADGDEQFF | TGCGCCAGCGGAGCCGACGGCGATGAGCAGTTCTTC
TRBJ2-7 | 13 | NA | NA | TRBV7-9 | CASSARQDYEQYF | TGTGCCAGCAGCGCCCGACAGGACTACGAGCAGTACTTC
TRBJ2-4 | 14 | NA | NA | TRBV3-1/TRBV3-2 | CASSQDSGSGIQYF | TGTGCCAGCAGCCAAGATTCGGGTAGTGGCATTCAGTACTTC
TRBJ1-4 | 15 | NA | once | TRBV15 | CATSKGQGRNEKLFF | TGTGCCACCAGCAAAGGACAAGGCCGTAATGAAAAACTGTTTTTT
TRBJ1-2 | 16 | NA | NA | TRBV6-1 | CASSEWGGRGWYGYTF | TGTGCCAGCAGTGAATGGGGGGGTAGGGGTTGGTATGGCTACACCTTC
TRBJ1-5 | 13 | NA | NA | TRBV30 | CAVSKGEPQPQHF | TGTGCCGTATCGAAGGGGGAGCCTCAGCCCCAGCATTTT
TRBJ2-3 | 16 | TRBD1 | NA | TRBV7-9 | CASSLWRQGVPDTQYF | TGTGCCAGCAGCTTGTGGCGACAGGGGGTTCCAGATACGCAGTATTTT
TRBJ2-5 | 18 | TRBD2 | few | TRBV7-2 | CASSRGTSGGAKFETQYF | TGTGCCAGCAGCAGAGGGACTAGCGGGGGGGCGAAGTTTGAGACCCAGTACTTC
TRBJ2-1 | 15 | NA | NA | TRBV7-9 | CASSSVDYSVNEQFF | TGTGCCAGCAGCTCCGTTGATTACTCCGTGAATGAGCAGTTCTTC
TRBJ2-7 | 15 | NA | NA | TRBV11-3 | CASSLGDTEVDEQYF | TGTGCCAGCAGCTTAGGGGACACCGAAGTAGACGAGCAGTACTTC
TRBJ2-5 | 13 | NA | NA | TRBV30 | CAWSEGVAETQYF | TGTGCCTGGAGTGAGGGGGTGGCGGAGACCCAGTACTTC
TRBJ2-1 | 15 | TRBD1 | NA | TRBV5-1 | CASSHGQGSYNEQFF | TGCGCCAGCAGCCACGGACAGGGCTCCTACAATGAGCAGTTCTTC
TRBJ1-2 | 14 | TRBD1 | NA | TRBV2 | CASSERTGGFGYTF | TGTGCCAGCAGTGAAAGGACAGGGGGCTTCGGCTACACCTTC
TRBJ1-2 | 13 | TRBD1 | NA | TRBV19 | CASRRTGNYGYTF | TGTGCCAGTAGGCGGACAGGCAACTATGGCTACACCTTC
TRBJ1-4 | 14 | NA | NA | TRBV27 | CASSFSRANEKLFF | TGTGCCAGCAGTTTTTCCAGGGCTAATGAAAAACTGTTTTTT
TRBJ1-2 | 13 | TRBD1 | NA | TRBV5-1 | CASSSGTGAGYTF | TGCGCCAGCAGCTCCGGGACAGGGGCCGGCTACACCTTC
TRBJ1-2 | 16 | NA | NA | TRBV28 | CASSPPKQANNYGYTF | TGTGCCAGCAGCCCCCCGAAACAGGCTAACAACTATGGCTACACCTTC
TRBJ1-5 | 15 | NA | NA | TRBV2 | CASSERQGLNQPQHF | TGTGCCAGCAGTGAACGGCAGGGACTCAATCAGCCCCAGCATTTT
TRBJ1-6 | 14 | TRBD1 | NA | TRBV3-1/TRBV3-2 | CASSQGTGNSPLHF | TGTGCCAGCAGCCAAGGGACAGGCAATTCACCCCTCCACTTT
TRBJ1-1 | 12 | NA | NA | TRBV3-1/TRBV3-2 | CASSQSRTEAFF | TGTGCCAGCAGCCAGTCCCGGACTGAAGCTTTCTTT
TRBJ1-2 | 15 | TRBD1 | NA | TRBV5-1 | CASSLDRASVNGYTF | TGCGCCAGCAGCCTGGACAGGGCCTCGGTTAACGGCTACACCTTC
TRBJ1-1 | 11 | TRBD1 | NA | TRBV29-1 | CSVDRGVEAFF | TGCAGCGTTGACAGGGGGGTTGAAGCTTTCTTT
TRBJ1-4 | 14 | NA | NA | TRBV7-6 | CASSMGGFDEKLFF | TGTGCCAGCAGCATGGGGGGGTTCGATGAAAAACTGTTTTTT
TRBJ2-5 | 15 | NA | NA | TRBV5-1 | CASSRTGGPQETQYF | TGCGCCAGCAGTCGGACAGGAGGGCCCCAAGAGACCCAGTACTTC
TRBJ2-4 | 13 | NA | NA | TRBV6-5 | CASSEPGKYIQYF | TGTGCCAGCAGCGAGCCGGGTAAATACATTCAGTACTTC
TRBJ1-2 | 13 | TRBD1 | NA | TRBV6-5 | CASKDRVSSGYTF | TGTGCCAGCAAAGACAGGGTGTCGTCTGGCTACACCTTC
TRBJ2-2 | 15 | TRBD1 | NA | TRBV10-1 | CASSPTGRDTGELFF | TGCGCCAGCAGCCCGACAGGGCGGGACACCGGGGAGCTGTTTTTT
TRBJ1-2 | 13 | TRBD1 | NA | TRBV10-2 | CASSVDRAYGYTF | TGCGCCAGCAGTGTTGACAGGGCCTATGGCTACACCTTC
TRBJ2-5 | 16 | TRBD2 | NA | TRBV7-9 | CASSSVGSGAQETQYF | TGTGCCAGCAGCTCGGTGGGTAGCGGGGCGCAAGAGACCCAGTACTTC
TRBJ1-6 | 17 | NA | NA | TRBV28 | CASSNYRVDSYNSPLHF | TGTGCCAGCAGTAACTACAGGGTAGACTCCTATAATTCACCCCTCCACTTT
TRBJ2-5 | 14 | NA | NA | TRBV5-5 | CASTDRSGEETQYF | TGTGCCAGCACCGACCGATCAGGGGAAGAGACCCAGTACTTC